The clone carrying this TCR beta chain came up a few times. These data are taken from a study of T-cell memory formation after mild COVID-19. TCRdb reprocessed the 5' RACE reads with MiXCR, giving one entry per CDR3 protein. This table holds hundreds of thousands of distinct CDR3 sequences, around 20% found once. V lost 4 bases, J lost 2 bases, and 12 bases stayed unmatched. The CDR3 is made up of 17 amino acids. CDR1 and CDR2 from the germline V gene are LGHDT and YNNKEL (reference sequence). The J gene is TRBJ2-3, the V gene TRBV3-1; 7 bases map to TRBD2. The sequencing sample was made of PBMCs or a T cell subset sorted from them (not recorded which). This sequence originates from an adult woman who had mild COVID-19 (a few samples of this study predate the infection). Cell type and time point are not known. CDR3 residues: CASSLALPGGYTDTQYF. In DNA, the CDR3 is TGTGCCAGCAGCCTAGCCCTGCCGGGAGGCTACACAGATACGCAGTATTTT.